This T cell receptor (beta chain) comes out of a study of blood T cell repertoires in COVID-19. Using immunoSEQ multiplex PCR, the repertoire was profiled, and TCRdb retains in-frame clones only, with some absent. The sample carries 200,000 or so clones, 70% to 90% recorded once. Participant age was 18 to 89 years, and participants resided in about two dozen US areas. CDR3 length: 14 amino acids. Germline CDR1 MNHEY, CDR2 SVGAGI. The V and J ends lost 4 bases and 2 bases respectively, with 11 bases between them. The rearrangement uses TRBV6-5 and TRBJ1-1; D is uncertain. The TCR comes from a woman younger than 30 who had recovered from COVID-19. Sample: PBMCs or T cells enriched from blood (not recorded which). For the CDR3, the DNA is TGTGCCAGCAGTTCAACACCTCCAAACACTGAAGCTTTCTTT. Its translation is CASSSTPPNTEAFF.